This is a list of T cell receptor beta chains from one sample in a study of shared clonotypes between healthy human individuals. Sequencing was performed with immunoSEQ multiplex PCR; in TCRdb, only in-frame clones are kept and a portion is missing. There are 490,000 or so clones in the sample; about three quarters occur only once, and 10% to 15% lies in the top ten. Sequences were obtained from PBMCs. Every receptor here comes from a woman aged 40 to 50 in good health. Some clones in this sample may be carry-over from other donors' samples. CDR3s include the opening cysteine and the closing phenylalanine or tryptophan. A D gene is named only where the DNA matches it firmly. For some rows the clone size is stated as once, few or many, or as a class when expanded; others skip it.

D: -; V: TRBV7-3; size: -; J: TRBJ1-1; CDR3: CASSFGGDTEAFF; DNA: TGTGCCAGCAGCTTCGGGGGGGACACTGAAGCTTTCTTT
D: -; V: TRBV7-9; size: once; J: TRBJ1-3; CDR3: CASSLGGSGNTIYF; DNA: TGTGCCAGCAGCCTGGGTGGATCTGGAAACACCATATATTTT
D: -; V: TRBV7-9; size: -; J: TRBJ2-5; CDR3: CASSLGGGGQETQYF; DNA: TGTGCCAGCAGCTTAGGCGGAGGGGGCCAAGAGACCCAGTACTTC
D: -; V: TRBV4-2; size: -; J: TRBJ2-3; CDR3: CASSQEGGPPDTQYF; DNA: TGTGCCAGCAGCCAAGAAGGCGGTCCCCCAGATACGCAGTATTTT
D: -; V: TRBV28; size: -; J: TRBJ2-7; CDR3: CASSPAGGIYEQYF; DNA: TGTGCCAGCAGCCCTGCTGGGGGGATCTACGAGCAGTACTTC
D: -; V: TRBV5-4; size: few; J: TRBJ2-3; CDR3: CASSSQGGGDTQYF; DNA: TGTGCCAGCAGCTCCCAGGGGGGGGGAGATACGCAGTATTTT
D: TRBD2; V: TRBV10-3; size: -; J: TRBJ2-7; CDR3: CAISRGLVYGQYF; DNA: TGTGCCATCAGCCGGGGACTAGTCTACGGGCAGTACTTC
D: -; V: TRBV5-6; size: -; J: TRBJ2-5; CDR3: CASSPRRGPGETQYF; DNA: TGTGCCAGCAGCCCCCGCAGAGGGCCTGGGGAGACCCAGTACTTC
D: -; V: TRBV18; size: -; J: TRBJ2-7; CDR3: CASSPSATSTHEQYF; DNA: TGTGCCAGCTCACCATCAGCGACATCCACCCACGAGCAGTACTTC
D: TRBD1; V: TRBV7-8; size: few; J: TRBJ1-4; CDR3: CASSWAGTGSEKLFF; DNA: TGTGCCAGCAGCTGGGCCGGGACAGGGTCTGAAAAACTGTTTTTT
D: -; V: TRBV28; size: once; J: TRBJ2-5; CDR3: CASSAPAPVPYERYF; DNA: TGTGCCAGCAGTGCCCCCGCGCCAGTCCCCTACGAGCGGTACTTC